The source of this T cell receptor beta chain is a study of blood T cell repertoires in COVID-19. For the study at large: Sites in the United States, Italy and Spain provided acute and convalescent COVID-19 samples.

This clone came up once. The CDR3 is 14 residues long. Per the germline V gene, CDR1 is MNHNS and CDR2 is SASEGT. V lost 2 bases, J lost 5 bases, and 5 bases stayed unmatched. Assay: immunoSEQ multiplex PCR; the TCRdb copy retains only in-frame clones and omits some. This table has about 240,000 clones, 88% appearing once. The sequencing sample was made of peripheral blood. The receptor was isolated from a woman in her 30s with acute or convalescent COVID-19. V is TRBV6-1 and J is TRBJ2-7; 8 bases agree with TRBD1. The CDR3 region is CASSESGGWDEQYF. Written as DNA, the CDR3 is TGTGCCAGCAGTGAATCAGGGGGCTGGGACGAGCAGTACTTC.